This is a list of T cell receptor beta chains from one sample in a study of blood T cell repertoires in COVID-19. Generated by immunoSEQ multiplex PCR, the TCRdb table keeps only in-frame clones and is missing some. The sample has 110,000 or so clones, 90% seen once; the top ten hold over 4%. The material sequenced was peripheral blood. These receptors all come from a woman aged 45-60 years with acute or convalescent COVID-19. Each CDR3 is given with its conserved first and last residue. Fields, in order: V gene, J gene, clone size, D gene, CDR3 protein, CDR3 DNA. A D gene is named only where the DNA matches it firmly. A clone size is listed for some rows: how often the clone was seen (once, few, many), or a class if it is expanded.

TRBV20-1	TRBJ2-7	-	-	CSARAGHEQYF	TGCAGTGCTAGGGCGGGCCATGAGCAGTACTTC
TRBV18	TRBJ2-7	-	TRBD2	CASSPLLAGTSYEQYF	TGTGCCAGCTCACCACTTCTAGCGGGCACCTCCTACGAGCAGTACTTC
TRBV5-1	TRBJ1-2	-	TRBD1	CASSFWRTGADYGYTF	TGCGCCAGCAGCTTTTGGCGGACAGGGGCAGACTATGGCTACACCTTC
TRBV15	TRBJ2-2	-	-	CATGEGQGPTGELFF	TGTGCCACCGGGGAGGGGCAGGGGCCCACCGGGGAGCTGTTTTTT
TRBV5-4	TRBJ1-2	few	-	CASSVDERTDYGYTF	TGTGCCAGCAGCGTGGATGAGCGTACCGACTATGGCTACACCTTC
TRBV6-5	TRBJ2-7	-	-	CASSYSRDTYEQYF	TGTGCCAGCAGTTACTCGAGGGATACCTACGAGCAGTACTTC
TRBV13	TRBJ2-2	-	-	CASSLALGMEVSWNTGELFF	TGTGCCAGCAGCTTGGCTCTGGGGATGGAGGTGTCATGGAACACCGGGGAGCTGTTTTTT
TRBV6-6	TRBJ2-1	-	TRBD2	CASISSGSPSYNEQFF	TGTGCCAGCATCAGTAGCGGGAGCCCTTCTTACAATGAGCAGTTCTTC
TRBV10-1	TRBJ2-1	-	TRBD2	CASSGNSGSWFF	TGCGCCAGCAGTGGGAATAGCGGGAGTTGGTTCTTC
TRBV4-1	TRBJ1-1	few	TRBD1	CASRGQLKNTEAFF	TGCGCCAGCAGGGGACAGCTAAAGAACACTGAAGCTTTCTTT
TRBV6-1	TRBJ2-3	-	TRBD2	CASSETSDTQYF	TGTGCCAGCAGTGAGACTAGCGATACGCAGTATTTT
TRBV30	TRBJ1-6	-	TRBD1	CAWKEQGVFFSPLHF	TGTGCCTGGAAGGAACAGGGGGTCTTTTTTTCACCCCTCCACTTT
TRBV4-1	TRBJ2-1	-	-	CASSHRDSYNEQFF	TGCGCCAGCAGCCACAGGGATTCCTACAATGAGCAGTTCTTC
TRBV19	TRBJ2-2	-	TRBD2	CASSRAGGVPGELFF	TGTGCCAGTAGTAGGGCGGGAGGGGTTCCCGGGGAGCTGTTTTTT
TRBV3-1/TRBV3-2	TRBJ1-2	-	TRBD1	CASSQKGGQAAGYTF	TGTGCCAGCAGCCAAAAAGGGGGACAGGCAGCCGGCTACACCTTC
TRBV9	TRBJ2-6	-	-	CASSVDPYSGANVLTF	TGTGCCAGCAGCGTAGACCCCTACTCTGGGGCCAACGTCCTGACTTTC
TRBV4-1	TRBJ1-5	-	TRBD1	CASSQDSGDRLNQPQHF	TGCGCCAGCAGCCAAGATTCTGGGGACAGACTCAATCAGCCCCAGCATTTT
TRBV19	TRBJ2-2	-	TRBD2	CASSETSGSVTGELFF	TGTGCCAGTAGTGAAACTAGCGGGAGTGTCACCGGGGAGCTGTTTTTT
TRBV9	TRBJ2-2	-	TRBD2	CASSVLAGGLSPGELFF	TGTGCCAGCAGCGTATTAGCGGGGGGGCTCTCACCCGGGGAGCTGTTTTTT
TRBV6-5	TRBJ1-3	-	-	CASSYGAGNTIYF	TGCGCCAGCAGTTACGGAGCTGGAAACACCATATATTTT
TRBV9	TRBJ1-2	-	-	CASNLGGMGYGYTF	TGTGCCAGCAATCTAGGCGGGATGGGGTATGGCTACACCTTC
TRBV24-1	TRBJ2-3	-	-	CATSDLPTDTQYF	TGTGCCACCAGTGACCTCCCCACAGATACGCAGTATTTT
TRBV2	TRBJ2-1	-	TRBD1	CASSGGQGGHEQFF	TGTGCCAGCAGTGGGGGACAGGGGGGTCATGAGCAGTTCTTC
TRBV7-8	TRBJ2-2	-	TRBD1	CASSLSGQGRTGELFF	TGTGCCAGCAGCTTATCAGGACAGGGTCGAACCGGGGAGCTGTTTTTT
TRBV24-1	TRBJ1-1	-	-	CATSRGNTEAFF	TGTGCCACCAGTAGAGGGAACACTGAAGCTTTCTTT
TRBV7-3	TRBJ1-1	-	-	CASSPGMNTEAFF	TGTGCCAGCAGCCCCGGGATGAACACTGAAGCTTTCTTT